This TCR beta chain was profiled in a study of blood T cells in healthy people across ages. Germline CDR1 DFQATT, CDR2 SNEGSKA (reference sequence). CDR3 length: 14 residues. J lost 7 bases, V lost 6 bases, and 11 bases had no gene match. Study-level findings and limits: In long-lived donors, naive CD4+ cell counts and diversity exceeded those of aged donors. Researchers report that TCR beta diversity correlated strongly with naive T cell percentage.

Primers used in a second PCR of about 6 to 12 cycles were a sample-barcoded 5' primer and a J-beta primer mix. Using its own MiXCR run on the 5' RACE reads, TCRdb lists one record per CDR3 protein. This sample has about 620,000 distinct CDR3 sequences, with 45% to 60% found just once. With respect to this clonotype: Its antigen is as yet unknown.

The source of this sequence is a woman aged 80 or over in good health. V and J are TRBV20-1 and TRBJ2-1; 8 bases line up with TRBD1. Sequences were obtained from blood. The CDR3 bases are TGCAGTGCCCTGGACAGGGTAGGGGGGAATGAGCAGTTCTTC. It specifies CSALDRVGGNEQFF.